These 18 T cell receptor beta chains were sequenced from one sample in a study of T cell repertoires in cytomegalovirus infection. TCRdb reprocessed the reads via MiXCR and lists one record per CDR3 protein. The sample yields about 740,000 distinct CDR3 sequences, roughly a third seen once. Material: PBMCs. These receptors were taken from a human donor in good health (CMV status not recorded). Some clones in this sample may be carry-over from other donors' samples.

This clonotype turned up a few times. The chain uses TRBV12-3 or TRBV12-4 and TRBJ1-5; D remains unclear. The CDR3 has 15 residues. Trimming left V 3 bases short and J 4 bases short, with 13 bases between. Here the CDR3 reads CASSFRRGSNQPQHF. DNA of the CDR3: TGTGCCAGCAGTTTCCGCCGGGGATCAAATCAGCCCCAGCATTTT.

The chain's CDR3 is CASSIDFSYEQYF. The CDR3 DNA is TGTGCCAGTAGTATCGACTTTTCCTACGAGCAGTACTTC. The gene calls are TRBV19 and TRBJ2-7; unclear D gene. The CDR3 covers 13 residues. Germline V CDR1 and CDR2: LNHDA, SQIVND (reference sequence). The V and J ends lost 3 bases and 1 base respectively, with 7 bases between them.

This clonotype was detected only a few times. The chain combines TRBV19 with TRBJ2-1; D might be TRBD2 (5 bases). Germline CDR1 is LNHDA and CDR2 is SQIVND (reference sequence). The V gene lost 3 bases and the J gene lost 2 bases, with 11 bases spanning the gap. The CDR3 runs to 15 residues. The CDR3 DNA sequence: TGTGCCAGTAGTATTGTCGGGGTAGCCTACAATGAGCAGTTCTTC. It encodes CASSIVGVAYNEQFF.

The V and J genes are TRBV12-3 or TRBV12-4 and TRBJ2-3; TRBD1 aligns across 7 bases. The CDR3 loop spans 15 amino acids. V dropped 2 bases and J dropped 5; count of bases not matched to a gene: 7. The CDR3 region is CASSLSDRIEDTQYF. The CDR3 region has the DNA TGTGCCAGCAGTTTATCGGACAGGATTGAAGATACGCAGTATTTT.

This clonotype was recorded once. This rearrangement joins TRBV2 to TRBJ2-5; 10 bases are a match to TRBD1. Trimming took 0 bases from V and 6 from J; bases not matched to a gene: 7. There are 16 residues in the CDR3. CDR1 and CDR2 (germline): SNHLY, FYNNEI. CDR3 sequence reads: CASSEAAGQGFKTQYF. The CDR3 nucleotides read TGTGCCAGCAGTGAAGCCGCGGGACAGGGGTTTAAGACCCAGTACTTC.

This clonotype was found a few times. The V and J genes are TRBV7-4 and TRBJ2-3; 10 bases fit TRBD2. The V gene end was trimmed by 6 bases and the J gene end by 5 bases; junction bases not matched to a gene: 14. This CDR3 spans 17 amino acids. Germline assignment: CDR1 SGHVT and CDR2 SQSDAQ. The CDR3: CASSQTASGGRGDTQYF. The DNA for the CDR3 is TGTGCCAGCAGTCAGACGGCTAGCGGGGGACGGGGAGATACGCAGTATTTT.

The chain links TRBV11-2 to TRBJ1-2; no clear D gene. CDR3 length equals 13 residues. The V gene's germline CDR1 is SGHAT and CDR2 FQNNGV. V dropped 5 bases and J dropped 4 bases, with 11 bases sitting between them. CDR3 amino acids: CASSNSGSYGYTF. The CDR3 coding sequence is TGTGCCAGCAGCAATTCGGGGAGCTATGGCTACACCTTC.

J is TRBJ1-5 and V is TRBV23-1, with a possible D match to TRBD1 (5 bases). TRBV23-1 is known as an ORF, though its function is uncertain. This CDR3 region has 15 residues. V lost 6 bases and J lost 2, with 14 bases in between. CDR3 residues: CASSNRFHGNQPQHF. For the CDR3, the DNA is TGCGCCAGCAGCAACAGGTTCCATGGCAATCAGCCCCAGCATTTT.

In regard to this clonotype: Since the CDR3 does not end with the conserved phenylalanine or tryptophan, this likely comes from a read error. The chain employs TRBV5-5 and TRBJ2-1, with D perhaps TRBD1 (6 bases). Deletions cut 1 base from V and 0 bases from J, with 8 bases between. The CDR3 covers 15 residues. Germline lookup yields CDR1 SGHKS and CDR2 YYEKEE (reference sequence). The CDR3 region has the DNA TGTGCCAGCAGCTTGACAGGGACCTCCTACAATGAGCAGTTCTTA. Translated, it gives CASSLTGTSYNEQFL.

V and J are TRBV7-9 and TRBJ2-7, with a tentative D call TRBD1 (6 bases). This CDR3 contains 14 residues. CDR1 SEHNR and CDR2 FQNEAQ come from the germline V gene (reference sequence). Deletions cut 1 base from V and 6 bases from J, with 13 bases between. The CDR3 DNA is TGTGCCAGCAGCTTAGGACAGATCAGGGGCGAGCAGTACTTC. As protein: CASSLGQIRGEQYF.

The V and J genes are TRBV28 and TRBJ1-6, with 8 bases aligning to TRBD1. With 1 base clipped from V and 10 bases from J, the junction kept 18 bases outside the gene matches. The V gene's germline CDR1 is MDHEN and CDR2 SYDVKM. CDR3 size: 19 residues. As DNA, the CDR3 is TGTGCCAGCAGTTTATCGCGGAGGGGCAGGGGGCGCGAGGGATCACCCCTCCACTTT. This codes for CASSLSRRGRGREGSPLHF. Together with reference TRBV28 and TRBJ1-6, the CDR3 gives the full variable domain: DVKVTQSSRYLVKRTGEKVFLECVQDMDHENMFWYRQDPGLGLRLIYFSYDVKMKEKGDIPEGYSVSREKKERFSLILESASTNQTSMYLCASSLSRRGRGREGSPLHFGNGTRLTVT.

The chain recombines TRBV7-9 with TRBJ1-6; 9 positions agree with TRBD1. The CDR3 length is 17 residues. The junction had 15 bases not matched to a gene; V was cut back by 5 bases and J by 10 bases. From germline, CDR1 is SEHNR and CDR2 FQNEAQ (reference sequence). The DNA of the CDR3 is TGTGCCAGCAGCCCCCTCAGAGACAGGGGGAAGGGGTCACCCCTCCACTTT. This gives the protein CASSPLRDRGKGSPLHF.

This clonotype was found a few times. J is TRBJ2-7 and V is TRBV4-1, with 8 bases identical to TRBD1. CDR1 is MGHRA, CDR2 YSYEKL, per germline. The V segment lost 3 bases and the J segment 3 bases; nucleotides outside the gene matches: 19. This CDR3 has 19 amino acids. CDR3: CASSQPRTGQGPAYYEQYF. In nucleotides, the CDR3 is TGCGCCAGCAGCCAGCCGAGGACAGGGCAAGGTCCCGCTTACTACGAGCAGTACTTC.

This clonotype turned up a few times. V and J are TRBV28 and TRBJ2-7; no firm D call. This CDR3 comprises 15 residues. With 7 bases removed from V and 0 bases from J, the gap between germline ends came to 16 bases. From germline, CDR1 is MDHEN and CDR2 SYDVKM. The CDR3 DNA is TGTGCCAGCACCCCCGGTGTGGTCGGCTCCTACGAGCAGTACTTC. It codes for CASTPGVVGSYEQYF.

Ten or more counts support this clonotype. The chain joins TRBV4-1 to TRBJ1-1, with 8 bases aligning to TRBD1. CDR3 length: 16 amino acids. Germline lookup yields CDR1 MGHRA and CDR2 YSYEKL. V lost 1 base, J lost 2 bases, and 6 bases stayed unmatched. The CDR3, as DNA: TGCGCCAGCAGCCAAGGTCAGGACAGGGAAAACACTGAAGCTTTCTTT. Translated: CASSQGQDRENTEAFF.

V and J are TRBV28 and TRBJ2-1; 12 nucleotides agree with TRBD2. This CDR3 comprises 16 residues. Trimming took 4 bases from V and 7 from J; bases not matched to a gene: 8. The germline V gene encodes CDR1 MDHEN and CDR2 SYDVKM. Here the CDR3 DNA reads TGTGCCAGCAGTTCTGGGGGACTAGCGGGCCCAAATGAGCAGTTCTTC. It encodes CASSSGGLAGPNEQFF.

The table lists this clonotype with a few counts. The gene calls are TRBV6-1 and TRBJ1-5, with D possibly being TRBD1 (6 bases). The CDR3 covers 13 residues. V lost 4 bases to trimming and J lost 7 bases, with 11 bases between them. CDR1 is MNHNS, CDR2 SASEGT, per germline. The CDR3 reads CASSAGVGQPQHF. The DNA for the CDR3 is TGTGCCAGCAGTGCAGGGGTCGGGCAGCCCCAGCATTTT.

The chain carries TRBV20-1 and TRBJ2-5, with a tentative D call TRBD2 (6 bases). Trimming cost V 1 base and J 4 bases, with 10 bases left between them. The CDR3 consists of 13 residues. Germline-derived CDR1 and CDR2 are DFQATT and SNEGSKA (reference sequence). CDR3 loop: CSARVRAGETQYF. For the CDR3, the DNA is TGCAGTGCTAGAGTCCGAGCGGGAGAGACCCAGTACTTC.